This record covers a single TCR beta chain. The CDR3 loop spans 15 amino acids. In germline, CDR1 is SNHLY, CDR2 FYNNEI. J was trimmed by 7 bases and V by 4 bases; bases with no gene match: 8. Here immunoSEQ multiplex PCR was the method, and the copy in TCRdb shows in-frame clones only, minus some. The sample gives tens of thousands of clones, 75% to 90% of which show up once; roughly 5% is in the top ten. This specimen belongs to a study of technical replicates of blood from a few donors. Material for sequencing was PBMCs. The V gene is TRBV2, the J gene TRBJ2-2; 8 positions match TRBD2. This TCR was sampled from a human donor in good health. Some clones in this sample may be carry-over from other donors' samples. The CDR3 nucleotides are TGTGCCAGCAGTGGGTCGGGGGGGCCTGTCGGGGAGCTGTTTTTT. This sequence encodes CASSGSGGPVGELFF.